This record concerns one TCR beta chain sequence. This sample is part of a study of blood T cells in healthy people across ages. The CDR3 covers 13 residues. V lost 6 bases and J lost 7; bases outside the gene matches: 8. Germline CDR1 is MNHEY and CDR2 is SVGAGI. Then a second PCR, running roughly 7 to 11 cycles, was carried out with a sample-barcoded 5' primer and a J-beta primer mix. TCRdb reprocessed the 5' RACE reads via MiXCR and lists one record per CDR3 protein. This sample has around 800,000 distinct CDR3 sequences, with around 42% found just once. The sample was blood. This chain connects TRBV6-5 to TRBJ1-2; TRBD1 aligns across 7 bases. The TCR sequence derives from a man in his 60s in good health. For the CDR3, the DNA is TGTGCCAGCAGAAGGGACAGAAAGCTTGGCTACACCTTC. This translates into CASRRDRKLGYTF.